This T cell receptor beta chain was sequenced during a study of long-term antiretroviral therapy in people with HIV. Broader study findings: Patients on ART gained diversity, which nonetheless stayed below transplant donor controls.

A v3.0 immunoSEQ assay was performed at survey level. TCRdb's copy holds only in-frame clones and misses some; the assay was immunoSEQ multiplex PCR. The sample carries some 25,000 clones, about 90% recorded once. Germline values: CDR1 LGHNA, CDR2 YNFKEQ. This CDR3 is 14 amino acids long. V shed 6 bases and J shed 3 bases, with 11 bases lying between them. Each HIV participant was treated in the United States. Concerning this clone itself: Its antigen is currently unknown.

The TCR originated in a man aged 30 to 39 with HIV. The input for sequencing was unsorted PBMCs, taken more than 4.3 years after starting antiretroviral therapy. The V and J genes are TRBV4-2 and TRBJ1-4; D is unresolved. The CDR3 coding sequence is TGTGCCAGCAGGGAGACCCAAGCTAATGAAAAACTGTTTTTT. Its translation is CASRETQANEKLFF.